These 2 T cell receptor beta chains were sequenced from one sample in a study of blood T cells in healthy people across ages. A J-beta primer mix and a sample-barcoded 5' primer were used in a second PCR of roughly 7 to 12 cycles. TCRdb re-called the 5' RACE reads with MiXCR, one entry per CDR3 protein. Of 700,000 or so distinct CDR3 sequences listed, over 40% are singletons. Material for sequencing was blood. The receptors stem from an older man in good health.

This clonotype appeared a few times. The J gene is TRBJ2-7, the V gene TRBV2, with D possibly TRBD1 on 5 matching bases. CDR1 is SNHLY and CDR2 is FYNNEI in the germline V gene. This CDR3 region has 13 residues. V was pared by 7 bases and J by 12 bases, with 22 bases between. CDR3 protein: CASTDRGASILYF. CDR3 DNA sequence: TGTGCCAGCACGGATAGGGGCGCATCCATTCTGTACTTC.

V usage is TRBV10-2 and J usage is TRBJ2-5; 7 nucleotides agree with TRBD1. Germline CDR1 is WSHSY and CDR2 is SAAADI. J gave up 1 base and V 3 bases, and 8 bases lay outside the gene matches. There are 16 residues in the CDR3. The CDR3 DNA reads as TGCGCCAGCAGTGACCTAACAGGGGACCTCCAAGAGACCCAGTACTTC. It translates to CASSDLTGDLQETQYF.